Below, one T cell receptor beta chain is given with its context. Its antigen is as yet unknown. Investigators separated out CD4+ T cells once around 11 days of culture had passed. This individual tested PCR-positive for SARS-CoV-2 infection between March and December 2020. Two-dose vaccination with either BNT162b2 or mRNA-1273 was given to the participants. Clones were sequenced by immunoSEQ multiplex PCR, and TCRdb holds only the in-frame ones, with some missing. The sample has about 50,000 clones; around 80% are singletons. The germline CDR1 and CDR2 sequences are SGHRS and YFSETQ. This CDR3 has 15 residues. V lost 1 base and J lost 3, with 10 bases in between. This sample was taken from a study of vaccination effects on CD4 cells after COVID-19.

This receptor was taken from a human donor who had a prior SARS-CoV-2 infection. The J gene is TRBJ1-4, the V gene TRBV5-1, with D unresolved. Sample: CD4+ T cells from PBMCs cultured without peptide, taken after COVID-19 vaccination. CDR3 protein: CASSLLGSSNEKLFF. The CDR3 DNA reads as TGCGCCAGCAGCTTGTTGGGGTCATCTAATGAAAAACTGTTTTTT.